Below, 10 T cell receptor beta chains from the same sample are listed, as sequenced in a study of blood T cell repertoires in COVID-19. Libraries were prepared by immunoSEQ multiplex PCR; TCRdb keeps only in-frame clonotypes and omits some of them. The sample consists of 240,000 or so clones, 82% of them appearing once. Sequenced input: peripheral blood. These receptors were obtained from a woman aged 55 to 70 with active or convalescent COVID-19.

The gene calls are TRBV7-9 and TRBJ2-3; a possible D gene is TRBD1 (6 bases). The V end was cut by 4 bases, the J end by 6 bases, with 14 bases between. The CDR3 totals 14 residues. Germline V gives CDR1 SEHNR, CDR2 FQNEAQ (reference sequence). The CDR3 bases are TGTGCCAGCAGCTCACAGGGTCTCCCGGATACGCAGTATTTT. It translates to CASSSQGLPDTQYF.

This clone was counted between two and nine times. The chain recombines TRBV18 with TRBJ1-3; D gene unclear. CDR1 is KGHSH, CDR2 LQKENI, per germline. The ends were cut back, 2 bases at V and 0 bases at J, with 5 bases in the middle. The CDR3 has 14 residues. The CDR3: CASSPEASGNTIYF. The CDR3 bases are TGTGCCAGCTCACCAGAGGCCTCTGGAAACACCATATATTTT.

The rearrangement uses TRBV27 and TRBJ1-1; no clear D. The V end was cut by 5 bases, the J end by 8 bases, with 21 bases between. The CDR3 is 15 residues long. The germline CDR1 and CDR2 sequences are MNHEY and SMNVEV (reference sequence). The CDR3 here is CASSPGPSWEREAFF. CDR3 DNA sequence: TGTGCCAGCAGTCCCGGACCTAGCTGGGAACGGGAAGCTTTCTTT.

This chain joins TRBV11-3 and TRBJ1-5; D perhaps matches TRBD1 (5 bases). V shed 5 bases and J shed 3 bases, with 20 bases lying between them. This CDR3 spans 17 amino acids. CDR1 and CDR2 (germline): SGHNT, YENEEA. CDR3 residues: CASSPRPPLGHNQPQHF. In DNA, the CDR3 is TGTGCCAGCAGCCCCAGACCCCCCTTAGGACACAATCAGCCCCAGCATTTT.

The chain links TRBV3-1 (or the pseudogene TRBV3-2) to TRBJ2-7; TRBD1 matches at 7 bases. Germline-derived CDR1 and CDR2 are LGHDT and YNNKEL (reference sequence). V lost 4 bases to trimming and J lost 0 bases; unmatched junction nucleotides: 3. CDR3 length equals 14 residues. The CDR3 DNA is TGTGCCAGCAGCCTTTCAGGGGGCTCCTACGAGCAGTACTTC. The encoded protein is CASSLSGGSYEQYF.

The chain is built from TRBV7-9 and TRBJ1-1, with D unclear. The CDR3 runs 13 residues. Trimming stripped 6 bases from V and 0 bases from J, with 8 bases between. The germline V gene encodes CDR1 SEHNR and CDR2 FQNEAQ (reference sequence). The DNA of the CDR3 is TGTGCCAGCAGGTTGGGTATGAACACTGAAGCTTTCTTT. Translating gives CASRLGMNTEAFF.

This clone was observed a single time. This chain links TRBV7-2 with TRBJ1-5, with TRBD1 matching 7 bases. This CDR3 has 17 amino acids. CDR1 and CDR2 from the germline V gene are SGHTA and FQGNSA. Losses at the gene ends were 1 base for V and 6 bases for J; bases not matched to a gene: 12. Here the CDR3 reads CASSLEVRRGKSQPQHF. The CDR3, as DNA: TGTGCCAGCAGCTTAGAGGTCCGCAGGGGGAAGAGTCAGCCCCAGCATTTT.

V and J are TRBV28 and TRBJ2-2; TRBD2 matches at 9 bases. Germline CDR1 and CDR2: MDHEN and SYDVKM. Losses at the gene ends were 6 bases for V and 4 bases for J; bases not matched to a gene: 0. The CDR3 sequence is 13 residues long. The CDR3 DNA reads TGTGCCAGCAGGACTAGCGGCACCGGGGAGCTGTTTTTT. Translated: CASRTSGTGELFF.

The chain joins TRBV6-5 to TRBJ1-2; D is possibly TRBD1 (6 bases). Germline V gene data show CDR1 as MNHEY and CDR2 as SVGAGI. V was pared by 6 bases and J by 3 bases, with 14 bases between. The CDR3 is 14 amino acids. The CDR3 nucleotides read TGTGCCAGCAGAGCGGACAGCCGATACTATGGCTACACCTTC. As protein: CASRADSRYYGYTF.

This clone has a single count. The J gene is TRBJ2-7, the V gene TRBV30; no clear D gene. V was trimmed by 3 bases and J by 3 bases, leaving 12 bases between them. This CDR3 region has 13 residues. Germline-derived CDR1 and CDR2 are GTSNPN and SVGIG (reference sequence). CDR3 nucleotides: TGTGCCTGGAGCGAGAGACTGTTCTACGAGCAGTACTTC. The encoded protein is CAWSERLFYEQYF.